One sample yielded the 14 T cell receptor beta chains listed below, sequenced in a study of blood T cell repertoires in COVID-19. Profiling relied on immunoSEQ multiplex PCR, and the TCRdb table lists in-frame clones only, not all of them. The sample comprises under 25,000 clones, over 80% of which are singletons, and roughly three fifths rests with the top ten. The specimen was peripheral blood. The receptors here all came from a woman of 80 years or more with acute or convalescent COVID-19.

The chain couples TRBV3-1 (or the pseudogene TRBV3-2) to TRBJ2-3; unclear D gene. Germline assignment: CDR1 LGHDT and CDR2 YNNKEL (reference sequence). The CDR3 consists of 13 residues. V was cut by 2 bases and J by 4 bases, with 7 bases left in between. CDR3 nucleotide sequence: TGTGCCAGCAGCCAATACAACGCAGATACGCAGTATTTT. It specifies CASSQYNADTQYF.

A word on this clone: A junction end diverges from the germline sequence, so it may reflect a read error. The rearrangement uses TRBV12-3 or TRBV12-4 and TRBJ1-6; TRBD1 agrees at 10 bases. The CDR3 runs to 11 residues. The CDR3 nucleotides are TGTGCCAGCAGTGACGGGACAGGGGCCGACTTT. It yields the protein CASSDGTGADF.

V usage is TRBV6-1 and J usage is TRBJ1-2, with 9 bases fitting TRBD1. The CDR3 has 15 amino acids. J gave up 4 bases and V 3 bases, and 6 bases lay outside the gene matches. Germline CDR1 is MNHNS and CDR2 is SASEGT. The CDR3 spells CASSDTGGVGYGYTF. CDR3 DNA: TGTGCCAGCAGTGATACAGGGGGCGTCGGCTATGGCTACACCTTC.

This chain links TRBV14 with TRBJ2-1, with no clear D. Germline values: CDR1 SGHDN, CDR2 FVKESK. The V and J ends lost 1 base and 5 bases respectively, with 9 bases between them. The CDR3 length is 14 residues. The CDR3 protein is CASSQGSGNNEQFF. The CDR3 DNA is TGTGCCAGCAGCCAAGGATCAGGCAACAATGAGCAGTTCTTC.

J is TRBJ1-5 and V is TRBV6-5, with TRBD1 identical over 10 bases. Trimming removed 5 bases from V and 4 bases from J; junction bases left unmatched: 5. The CDR3 has 15 residues. Per the germline V gene, CDR1 is MNHEY and CDR2 is SVGAGI. The CDR3 region is CASSPGQGQNQPQHF. The DNA for the CDR3 is TGTGCCAGCAGTCCGGGACAGGGGCAAAATCAGCCCCAGCATTTT.

This clone was seen just once. This chain links TRBV11-2 with TRBJ1-1; D gene unclear. Trimming cost V 2 bases and J 7 bases, with 11 bases left between them. This CDR3 has 13 residues. Germline values: CDR1 SGHAT, CDR2 FQNNGV. Here the CDR3 reads CASSLNFAGEAFF. CDR3 DNA: TGTGCCAGCAGCTTAAATTTTGCAGGTGAAGCTTTCTTT.

The chain is built from TRBV5-1 and TRBJ2-3; 10 bases are a match to TRBD1. The germline V gene encodes CDR1 SGHRS and CDR2 YFSETQ. After removal of 3 bases from V and 4 bases from J, the junction contained 2 bases not matched to a gene. The CDR3 consists of 14 residues. DNA of the CDR3: TGCGCCAGCAGCTATGGACAGGGGGCAGATACGCAGTATTTT. Translation: CASSYGQGADTQYF.

The chain recombines TRBV4-2 with TRBJ1-3; perhaps TRBD1 as D (5 bases). The V and J ends lost 4 bases and 8 bases respectively, with 12 bases between them. Germline assignment: CDR1 LGHNA and CDR2 YNFKEQ. The CDR3 totals 13 residues. The CDR3 reads CASSLSREDTIYF. CDR3 sequence (DNA): TGTGCCAGCAGCCTCTCCAGGGAAGACACCATATATTTT.

This clone came up a few times. This chain's CDR3 is CASSFPKAGGGANEQFF. CDR3 coding DNA: TGCGCCAGCAGCTTCCCTAAAGCGGGAGGTGGGGCCAATGAGCAGTTCTTC. The chain carries TRBV5-1 and TRBJ2-1; TRBD2 matches 9 bases. CDR1 is SGHRS, CDR2 YFSETQ, per germline. The CDR3 totals 17 residues. The ends lost 2 bases at V and 6 bases at J; junction bases unmatched: 12.

The CDR3 here is CASSDREDSPLHF. The CDR3 coding sequence is TGTGCCAGTAGTGACAGGGAGGATTCACCCCTCCACTTT. The rearrangement links TRBV19 to TRBJ1-6; TRBD1 matches 7 bases. Trimming at V came to 5 bases and at J to 8 bases, leaving 3 bases not matched to a gene. CDR3 length equals 13 residues. The germline gives CDR1 LNHDA, CDR2 SQIVND (reference sequence).

The chain carries TRBV14 and TRBJ1-6; D may be TRBD1 (6 bases). V was cut by 5 bases and J by 3 bases, with 14 bases left in between. The CDR3 is 16 residues long. Germline V CDR1 and CDR2: SGHDN, FVKESK. CDR3 bases: TGTGCCAGCAGCTCCCGACAGGCAGACTATAATTCACCCCTCCACTTT. Its translation is CASSSRQADYNSPLHF.

The chain couples TRBV5-6 to TRBJ1-1, with D tentatively TRBD1 (5 bases). Trimming pared 4 bases from V and 5 bases from J, leaving 15 bases between. From germline, CDR1 is SGHDT and CDR2 YYEEEE. The CDR3 spans 14 residues. CDR3 amino acids: CASSPDAGRTEAFF. CDR3 nucleotides: TGTGCCAGCAGCCCGGACGCAGGGAGGACTGAAGCTTTCTTT. The full variable domain, with the rest looked up from reference TRBV5-6 and TRBJ1-1, is DAGVTQSPTHLIKTRGQQVTLRCSPKSGHDTVSWYQQALGQGPQFIFQYYEEEERQRGNFPDRFSGHQFPNYSSELNVNALLLGDSALYLCASSPDAGRTEAFFGQGTRLTVV.

This rearrangement joins TRBV12-3 or TRBV12-4 to TRBJ2-7; 7 bases align to TRBD1. The CDR3 runs to 12 residues. V lost 6 bases and J lost 6; bases outside the gene matches: 5. CDR3 nucleotide sequence: TGTGCCAGCAGCGACAGGGATCGCGAGCAGTACTTC. Its translation: CASSDRDREQYF.

This chain uses TRBV27 with TRBJ1-6, with 8 bases fitting TRBD1. The J segment lost 8 bases and the V segment lost 2 bases, leaving 14 bases of the junction unmatched. The CDR3 runs 18 residues. Germline lookup yields CDR1 MNHEY and CDR2 SMNVEV (reference sequence). CDR3 bases: TGTGCCAGCAGTTTAGGGCAGGGGGCGCCCGGGATGGATTCACCCCTCCACTTT. Its protein product is CASSLGQGAPGMDSPLHF.